A selection of T cell receptor beta chains follows, all from one sample in a study of blood T cell repertoires in COVID-19. Repertoires were generated with immunoSEQ multiplex PCR, while TCRdb's copy carries only in-frame clones and drops some. The sample records roughly 260,000 clones, roughly 86% being singletons. Sequenced sample: peripheral blood. The receptors come from a woman aged 45-59 years with acute or convalescent COVID-19. Both conserved end residues are part of each CDR3. Each record gives: D gene, J gene, V gene, clone size, CDR3 protein, CDR3 DNA. The D gene is left open where the match is weak. Size values are once, few and many counts, or a class for expanded clones, and some rows have none.

TRBD2	TRBJ2-7	TRBV30	.	CAWSVLAGVYEQYF	TGTGCCTGGAGTGTACTAGCGGGAGTCTACGAGCAGTACTTC
.	TRBJ2-1	TRBV6-5	.	CASSGLDYNEQFF	TGTGCCAGCTCGGGACTCGACTACAATGAGCAGTTCTTC
.	TRBJ2-6	TRBV5-1	once	CASSPALLSGANVLTF	TGCGCCAGCAGCCCTGCGCTTTTGTCTGGGGCCAACGTCCTGACTTTC
.	TRBJ2-3	TRBV7-9	.	CASTRVGATDTQYF	TGTGCCAGCACCCGCGTGGGGGCCACAGATACGCAGTATTTT
.	TRBJ2-7	TRBV7-2	.	CASSLAPEGSYEQYF	TGTGCCAGCAGCTTAGCGCCAGAGGGCTCCTACGAGCAGTACTTC
.	TRBJ1-2	TRBV24-1	.	CATSDSLGAPYGYTF	TGTGCCACCAGTGATTCTCTGGGCGCTCCATATGGCTACACCTTC
.	TRBJ1-3	TRBV3-1/TRBV3-2	.	CASSPWAGAGNTIYF	TGTGCCAGCAGCCCCTGGGCGGGGGCTGGAAACACCATATATTTT
.	TRBJ1-1	TRBV19	.	CASSIGGGSLNTEAFF	TGTGCCAGTAGTATAGGGGGGGGATCCTTGAACACTGAAGCTTTCTTT
.	TRBJ2-7	TRBV27	.	CASSSRGSYEQYF	TGTGCCAGCAGTTCCCGGGGATCCTACGAGCAGTACTTC
TRBD1	TRBJ1-3	TRBV24-1	few	CATSDTRQGSGNTIYF	TGTGCCACCAGTGATACCCGACAGGGTTCTGGAAACACCATATATTTT
.	TRBJ2-7	TRBV12-3/TRBV12-4	.	CASSRTGEQYF	TGTGCCAGCAGCCGGACGGGAGAGCAGTACTTC
.	TRBJ1-6	TRBV19	.	CASKEYGKNSPLHF	TGTGCCAGTAAGGAATACGGGAAAAATTCACCCCTCCACTTT
.	TRBJ1-4	TRBV15	.	CATSVQGEKLFF	TGTGCCACCAGCGTCCAGGGGGAAAAACTGTTTTTT
TRBD1	TRBJ2-1	TRBV6-2/TRBV6-3	.	CASSTDRESYNEQFF	TGTGCCAGCAGTACGGACAGGGAGTCCTACAATGAGCAGTTCTTC
TRBD1	TRBJ1-5	TRBV10-1	.	CASLWTGDQPQHF	TGCGCCAGCCTCTGGACAGGGGATCAGCCCCAGCATTTT
TRBD2	TRBJ2-5	TRBV4-2	.	CASSQGRAGVKETQYF	TGTGCCAGCAGCCAGGGGAGAGCGGGAGTTAAAGAGACCCAGTACTTC
TRBD1	TRBJ1-4	TRBV5-1	.	CASSLGQGGEKLFF	TGCGCCAGCAGCTTGGGACAGGGTGGCGAAAAACTGTTTTTT
TRBD2	TRBJ2-7	TRBV5-6	.	CASSRLAGSYEQYF	TGTGCCAGCAGCCGACTAGCGGGGTCCTACGAGCAGTACTTC
TRBD2	TRBJ2-1	TRBV7-2	.	CASSPSLTSGYNEQFF	TGTGCCAGCAGCCCCTCCCTAACTAGCGGTTACAATGAGCAGTTCTTC
.	TRBJ2-4	TRBV19	.	CASSMVTGAKNIQYF	TGTGCCAGTAGTATGGTCACAGGCGCCAAAAACATTCAGTACTTC
.	TRBJ1-4	TRBV4-1	.	CASSQVGGGEKLFF	TGCGCCAGCAGCCAAGTTGGGGGGGGTGAAAAACTGTTTTTT
.	TRBJ1-5	TRBV7-8	.	CASSLDRAGQPQHF	TGTGCCAGCAGCTTAGACAGGGCTGGACAGCCCCAGCATTTT
TRBD2	TRBJ2-7	TRBV5-6	.	CASSTPGGPREQYF	TGTGCCAGCAGCACCCCGGGAGGGCCTCGGGAGCAGTACTTC
TRBD1	TRBJ1-1	TRBV5-1	.	CASSLQGAPEAFF	TGCGCCAGCAGCTTGCAGGGGGCGCCTGAAGCTTTCTTT
.	TRBJ2-2	TRBV5-1	.	CASSYTGTGELFF	TGCGCCAGCAGCTACACAGGCACCGGGGAGCTGTTTTTT
TRBD2	TRBJ2-2	TRBV15	.	CATSSGPGTTRHGELFF	TGTGCCACCAGCAGTGGCCCGGGGACTACCCGTCACGGGGAGCTGTTTTTT
.	TRBJ1-2	TRBV30	.	CAWREGVDGYTF	TGTGCCTGGAGAGAGGGGGTTGATGGCTACACCTTC
.	TRBJ2-7	TRBV25-1	few	CASSTAELNYEQYF	TGTGCCAGCAGTACAGCGGAGCTAAACTACGAGCAGTACTTC
TRBD1	TRBJ1-4	TRBV27	.	CASREGARGFNEKLFF	TGTGCCAGCAGGGAGGGGGCGAGGGGATTTAATGAAAAACTGTTTTTT
TRBD2	TRBJ2-3	TRBV19	.	CASRTTGGGTQYF	TGTGCCAGTAGGACGACTGGCGGGGGTACGCAGTATTTT
.	TRBJ1-5	TRBV7-9	.	CASSVGILGGQPQHF	TGTGCCAGCAGCGTGGGAATCCTTGGAGGTCAGCCCCAGCATTTT
.	TRBJ2-5	TRBV28	.	CASRWTAQETQYF	TGTGCCAGCAGATGGACAGCACAAGAGACCCAGTACTTC
TRBD1	TRBJ1-6	TRBV9	.	CASSPYDRVYNSPLHF	TGTGCCAGCAGCCCGTATGACAGGGTGTATAATTCACCCCTCCACTTT
TRBD2	TRBJ2-2	TRBV30	.	CAWWTLSTSGKNTGELFF	TGTGCCTGGTGGACCCTTTCGACTAGCGGGAAGAACACCGGGGAGCTGTTTTTT
.	TRBJ1-4	TRBV5-6	.	CASSLAFNPEGKLFF	TGTGCCAGCAGCTTGGCCTTCAACCCGGAGGGAAAACTGTTTTTT
TRBD1	TRBJ1-1	TRBV19	.	CASSTEGTGETEAFF	TGTGCCAGTAGTACAGAAGGGACAGGGGAGACTGAAGCTTTCTTT
TRBD2	TRBJ2-1	TRBV5-4	.	CASSPLATSGSNEQFF	TGTGCCAGCAGCCCCCTAGCTACTAGCGGGAGTAATGAGCAGTTCTTC